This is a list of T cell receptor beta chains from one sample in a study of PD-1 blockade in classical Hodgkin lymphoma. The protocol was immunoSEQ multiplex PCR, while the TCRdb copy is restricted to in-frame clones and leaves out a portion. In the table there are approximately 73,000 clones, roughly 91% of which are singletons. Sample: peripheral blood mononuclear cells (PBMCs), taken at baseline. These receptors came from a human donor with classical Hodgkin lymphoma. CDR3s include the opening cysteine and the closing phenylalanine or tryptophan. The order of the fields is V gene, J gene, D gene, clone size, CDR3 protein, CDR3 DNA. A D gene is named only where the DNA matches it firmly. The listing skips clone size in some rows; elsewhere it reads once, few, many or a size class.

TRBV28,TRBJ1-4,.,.,CASSLSRGSSNEKLFF,TGTGCCAGCAGTTTATCGCGGGGCAGTTCTAATGAAAAACTGTTTTTT
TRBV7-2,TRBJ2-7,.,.,CASSSVHYEQYF,TGTGCCAGCAGCTCGGTACACTACGAGCAGTACTTC
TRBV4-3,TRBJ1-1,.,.,CASSQERKGMNTEAFF,TGCGCCAGCAGCCAAGAAAGAAAAGGGATGAACACTGAAGCTTTCTTT
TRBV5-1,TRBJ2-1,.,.,CASSLGGAGEQFF,TGCGCCAGCAGCTTGGGAGGGGCGGGTGAGCAGTTCTTC
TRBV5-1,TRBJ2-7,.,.,CASSLGAGSGEQYF,TGCGCCAGCAGCTTGGGGGCAGGGTCGGGCGAGCAGTACTTC
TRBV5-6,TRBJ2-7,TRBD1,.,CASSLVGQGAREQYF,TGTGCCAGCAGCTTGGTGGGACAGGGGGCCAGGGAGCAGTACTTC
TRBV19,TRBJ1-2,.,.,CASIQRDTSYTF,TGTGCCAGTATTCAACGGGACACCTCCTACACCTTC
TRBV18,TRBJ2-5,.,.,CASSRISQASSETQYF,TGTGCCAGCTCACGAATTAGCCAGGCCTCTTCCGAGACCCAGTACTTC
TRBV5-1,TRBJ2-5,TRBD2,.,CASSAAGLADQETQYF,TGCGCCAGCAGCGCCGCGGGACTAGCGGATCAAGAGACCCAGTACTTC
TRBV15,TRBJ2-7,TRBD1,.,CATSMTGGAREQYF,TGTGCCACCAGCATGACAGGGGGCGCGAGGGAGCAGTACTTC
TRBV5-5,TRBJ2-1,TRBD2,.,CASSVLADEQFF,TGTGCCAGCAGCGTTCTAGCGGATGAGCAGTTCTTC
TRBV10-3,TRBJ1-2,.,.,CAIVGAHGYTF,TGTGCCATCGTGGGGGCTCATGGCTACACCTTC
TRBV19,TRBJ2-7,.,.,CASSIRDPGGYYEQYF,TGTGCCAGTAGTATTAGAGACCCGGGGGGCTACTACGAGCAGTACTTC
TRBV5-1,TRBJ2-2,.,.,CASSLERANTGELFF,TGCGCCAGCAGCTTGGAGCGGGCGAACACCGGGGAGCTGTTTTTT
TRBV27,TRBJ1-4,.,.,CASSPGPSNEKLFF,TGTGCCAGCAGTCCGGGCCCCTCTAATGAAAAACTGTTTTTT
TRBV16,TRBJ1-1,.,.,CASSQTKGLRGAEGNTEAFF,TGTGCCAGCAGCCAAACTAAAGGCCTCCGGGGGGCAGAGGGGAACACTGAAGCTTTCTTT
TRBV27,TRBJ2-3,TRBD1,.,CASSSFTGAQGITQYF,TGTGCCAGCAGTTCCTTTACAGGGGCCCAGGGGATTACGCAGTATTTT
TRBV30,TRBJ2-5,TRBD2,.,CAWSEFGLGGKETQYF,TGTGCCTGGAGTGAATTCGGGCTCGGGGGGAAAGAGACCCAGTACTTC
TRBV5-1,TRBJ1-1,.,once,CASSLEGAEAFF,TGCGCCAGCAGCTTAGAAGGAGCCGAAGCTTTCTTT
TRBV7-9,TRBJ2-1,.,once,CASRQDTGREQFF,TGTGCCAGCAGACAGGACACGGGGCGTGAGCAGTTCTTC
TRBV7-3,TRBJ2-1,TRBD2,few,CASSPIAGAYNEQFF,TGTGCCAGCAGCCCTATAGCGGGAGCGTACAATGAGCAGTTCTTC
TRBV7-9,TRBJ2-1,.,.,CASSHGTGRSYNEQFF,TGTGCCAGCAGCCATGGGACGGGCCGATCCTACAATGAGCAGTTCTTC
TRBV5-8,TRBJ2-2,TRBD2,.,CASSLVTSGSYGELFF,TGTGCCAGCAGCTTGGTTACTAGCGGGAGCTACGGGGAGCTGTTTTTT
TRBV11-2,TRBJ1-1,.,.,CASSLDQSPGTAFLNTEAFF,TGTGCCAGCAGCTTAGATCAGAGCCCCGGGACCGCTTTTTTGAACACTGAAGCTTTCTTT
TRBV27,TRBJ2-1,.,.,CASSPTGSSYNEQFF,TGTGCCAGCAGTCCAACTGGAAGCTCCTACAATGAGCAGTTCTTC
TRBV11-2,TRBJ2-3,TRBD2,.,CASSFLWEGRTDTQYF,TGTGCCAGCAGCTTTCTGTGGGAGGGCCGAACAGATACGCAGTATTTT
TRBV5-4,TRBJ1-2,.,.,CASSLAGVGYGYTF,TGTGCCAGCAGCTTAGCGGGGGTGGGGTATGGCTACACCTTC
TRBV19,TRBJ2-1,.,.,CASMRGWGLTSYNEQFF,TGTGCCAGTATGAGGGGGTGGGGACTAACTAGTTACAATGAGCAGTTCTTC
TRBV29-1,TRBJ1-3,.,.,CSVEDRGLGISSGNTIYF,TGCAGCGTTGAAGACCGGGGTTTGGGGATCAGCTCTGGAAACACCATATATTTT
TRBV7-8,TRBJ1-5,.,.,CASSLAGGSQPQHF,TGTGCCAGCAGCTTAGCTGGGGGGTCTCAGCCCCAGCATTTT
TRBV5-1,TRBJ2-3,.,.,CASSFHGDGLTDTQYF,TGCGCCAGCAGCTTCCATGGTGACGGACTCACAGATACGCAGTATTTT
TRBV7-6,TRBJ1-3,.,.,CASSLSLVPGNTIYF,TGTGCCAGCAGCTTAAGTCTGGTCCCCGGGAACACCATATATTTT
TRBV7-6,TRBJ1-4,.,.,CASSFRDGAEKLFF,TGTGCCAGCAGCTTCAGGGACGGCGCCGAAAAACTGTTTTTT
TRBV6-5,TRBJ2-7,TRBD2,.,CASSYGRDLNYEQYF,TGTGCCAGCAGTTACGGGAGGGACCTGAACTACGAGCAGTACTTC
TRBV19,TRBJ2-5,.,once,CASSIQSPVGTQYF,TGTGCCAGTAGTATCCAGAGCCCCGTGGGGACCCAGTACTTC
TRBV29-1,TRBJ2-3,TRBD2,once,CSAGLAGGGRDTQYF,TGCAGCGCTGGACTAGCGGGAGGCGGGAGGGATACGCAGTATTTT
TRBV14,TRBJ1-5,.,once,CASSQEGFNQPQHF,TGTGCCAGCAGCCAGGAAGGTTTCAATCAGCCCCAGCATTTT
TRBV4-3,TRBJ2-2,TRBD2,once,CASSQGLAGALTGELFF,TGCGCCAGCAGCCAAGGACTAGCGGGAGCTCTCACCGGGGAGCTGTTTTTT
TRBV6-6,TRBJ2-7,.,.,CASRYFAGGNEQYF,TGTGCCAGCAGGTACTTTGCGGGTGGCAACGAGCAGTACTTC
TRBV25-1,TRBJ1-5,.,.,CASSGNSRSNQPQHF,TGTGCCAGCAGTGGTAATAGCAGAAGCAATCAGCCCCAGCATTTT